This T cell receptor (beta chain) appears in the sequencing data of a study of cytomegalovirus exposure and HLA in healthy donors. Whole-study results and caveats: CMV serostatus was the sole immune exposure information available. Rare TCR sequences predominated, though certain public TCRs were found in many donors. V- and J-gene trimming in TCR beta was tied to a missense DCLRE1C variant by an analysis performed later.

Amplification used 60 Vbeta primers and 13 Jbeta primers. The protocol was immunoSEQ multiplex PCR, while the TCRdb copy is restricted to in-frame clones and leaves out a portion. The sample lists approximately 97,000 clones, 78% seen once, with approximately 4% in the top ten. On this clone itself: The antigen is unknown.

This clonotype was sampled from a woman aged 35 to 49 in good health and CMV-seropositive. Sequenced material: PBMCs.

CDR3 DNA sequence: TGCGCCAGCAACCGTTTGACTAGCGGGAGTGCAGATACGCAGTATTTT. This translates into CASNRLTSGSADTQYF. V usage is TRBV4-1 and J usage is TRBJ2-3, with 12 bases matching TRBD2. After removal of 7 bases from V and 4 bases from J, the junction contained 9 bases not matched to a gene. This CDR3 region has 16 residues. Germline V CDR1 and CDR2: MGHRA, YSYEKL.